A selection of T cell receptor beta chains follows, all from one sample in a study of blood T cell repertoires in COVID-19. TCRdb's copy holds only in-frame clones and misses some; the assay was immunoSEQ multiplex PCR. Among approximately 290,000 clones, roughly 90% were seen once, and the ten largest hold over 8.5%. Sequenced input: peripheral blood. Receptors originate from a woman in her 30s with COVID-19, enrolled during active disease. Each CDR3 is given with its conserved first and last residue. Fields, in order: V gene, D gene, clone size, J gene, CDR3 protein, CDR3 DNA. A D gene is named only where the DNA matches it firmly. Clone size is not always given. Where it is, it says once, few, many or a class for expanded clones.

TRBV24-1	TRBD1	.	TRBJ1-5	CATSETDRGSNQPQHF	TGTGCCACCAGTGAGACGGACAGGGGGTCCAATCAGCCCCAGCATTTT
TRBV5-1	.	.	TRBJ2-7	CASSKTAPTYEQYF	TGCGCCAGCAGCAAGACAGCCCCCACCTACGAGCAGTACTTC
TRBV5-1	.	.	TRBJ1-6	CASSPRERFSYNSPLHF	TGCGCCAGCAGCCCCCGGGAGAGATTCTCCTATAATTCACCCCTCCACTTT
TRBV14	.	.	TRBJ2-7	CASSQEWGEGEQYF	TGTGCCAGCAGCCAAGAATGGGGCGAAGGCGAGCAGTACTTC
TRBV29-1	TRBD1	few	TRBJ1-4	CRTGKDEKLFF	TGCAGGACAGGGAAGGACGAAAAACTGTTTTTT
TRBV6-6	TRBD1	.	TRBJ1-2	CASSSQGALNYGYTF	TGTGCCAGCAGTTCACAGGGGGCGCTTAACTATGGCTACACCTTC
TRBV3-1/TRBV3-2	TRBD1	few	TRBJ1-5	CASSQYSGQGDNQPQHF	TGTGCCAGCAGCCAATACTCGGGACAGGGAGACAATCAGCCCCAGCATTTT
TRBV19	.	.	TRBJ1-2	CASSIVLDTFYGYTF	TGTGCCAGTAGTATAGTCCTGGACACGTTCTATGGCTACACCTTC
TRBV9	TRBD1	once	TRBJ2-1	CASSVGTGRDEQFF	TGTGCCAGCAGCGTCGGGACAGGGAGGGATGAGCAGTTCTTC
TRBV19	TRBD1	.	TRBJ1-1	CASSTGQGGSTEAFF	TGTGCCAGTAGTACGGGACAGGGCGGGAGCACTGAAGCTTTCTTT
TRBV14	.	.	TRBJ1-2	CASSQAGGGYGYTF	TGTGCCAGCAGCCAAGCTGGGGGGGGCTATGGCTACACCTTC
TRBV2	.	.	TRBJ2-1	CASSRDYNEQFF	TGTGCCAGCAGTCGGGACTACAATGAGCAGTTCTTC
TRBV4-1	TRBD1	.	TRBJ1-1	CASSQRQGSGKAEAFF	TGCGCCAGCAGCCAAAGACAGGGGTCGGGGAAGGCTGAAGCTTTCTTT
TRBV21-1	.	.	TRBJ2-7	CASSINRVREQYF	TGTGCCAGCAGCATAAACAGGGTTCGGGAGCAGTACTTC
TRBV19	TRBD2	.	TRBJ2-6	CASSSRLAVSGANVLTF	TGTGCCAGTAGTTCCCGACTAGCGGTCTCTGGGGCCAACGTCCTGACTTTC
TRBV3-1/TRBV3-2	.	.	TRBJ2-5	CASSARGGGRGKETQYF	TGTGCCAGCAGCGCACGGGGAGGAGGTCGCGGAAAAGAGACCCAGTACTTC
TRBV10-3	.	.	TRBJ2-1	CAITGSSYNEQFF	TGTGCCATCACAGGTAGCTCCTACAATGAGCAGTTCTTC
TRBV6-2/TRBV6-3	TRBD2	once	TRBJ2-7	CASSRGLAGGLEQYF	TGTGCCAGCAGCCGAGGACTAGCGGGGGGTTTGGAGCAGTACTTC
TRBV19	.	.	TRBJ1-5	CASSNQGLFQPQHF	TGTGCCAGTAGCAATCAGGGTTTGTTCCAGCCCCAGCATTTT
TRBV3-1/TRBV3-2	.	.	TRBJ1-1	CASSQGGVNTEAFF	TGTGCCAGCAGCCAAGGGGGAGTGAACACTGAAGCTTTCTTT
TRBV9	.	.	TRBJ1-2	CASSVAPGEGKYGYTF	TGTGCCAGCAGCGTAGCTCCGGGGGAGGGGAAGTATGGCTACACCTTC
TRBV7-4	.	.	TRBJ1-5	CASSQNQGLRDQPQHF	TGTGCCAGCAGCCAAAACCAGGGGTTGCGTGATCAGCCCCAGCATTTT
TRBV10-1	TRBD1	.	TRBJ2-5	CASSSRRDRGKETQYF	TGCGCCAGCAGTTCCCGGAGGGACAGGGGTAAAGAGACCCAGTACTTC
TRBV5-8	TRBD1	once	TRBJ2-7	CASSLGTEYYEQYF	TGTGCCAGCAGCTTAGGGACAGAGTACTACGAGCAGTACTTC
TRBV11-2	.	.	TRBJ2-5	CASSYSPGAQETQYF	TGTGCCAGCAGCTACTCGCCAGGGGCCCAAGAGACCCAGTACTTC
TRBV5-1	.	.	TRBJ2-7	CASSWPSYEQYF	TGCGCCAGCAGCTGGCCCTCCTACGAGCAGTACTTC
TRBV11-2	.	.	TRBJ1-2	CASSTQRSGSGYTF	TGTGCCAGCAGCACGCAAAGGTCGGGGAGTGGCTACACCTTC
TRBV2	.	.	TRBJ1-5	CASTEQRGGDQPQHF	TGTGCCAGCACCGAGCAAAGGGGGGGGGATCAGCCCCAGCATTTT
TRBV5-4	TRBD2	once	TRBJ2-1	CASSLGGGSSYNEQFF	TGTGCCAGCAGCTTGGGCGGGGGGTCTTCCTACAATGAGCAGTTCTTC
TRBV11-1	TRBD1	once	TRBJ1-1	CASSQGQGRSGTEAFF	TGTGCCAGCAGCCAGGGACAGGGCCGGTCGGGCACTGAAGCTTTCTTT
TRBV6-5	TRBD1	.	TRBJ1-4	CASSIRDRNEKLFF	TGTGCCAGCAGTATCCGGGACAGAAATGAAAAACTGTTTTTT
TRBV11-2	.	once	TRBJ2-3	CASSLVSGGDTQYF	TGTGCCAGCAGCTTAGTGAGTGGGGGGGATACGCAGTATTTT
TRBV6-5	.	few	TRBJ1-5	CASSHLGRSNQPQHF	TGTGCCAGCAGTCACCTTGGGAGGAGCAATCAGCCCCAGCATTTT
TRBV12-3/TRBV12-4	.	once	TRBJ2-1	CASSLDSYNEQFF	TGTGCCAGCAGTTTAGACAGTTACAATGAGCAGTTCTTC
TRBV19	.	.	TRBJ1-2	CASNPIPDRYYGYTF	TGTGCCAGTAACCCAATACCTGACAGGTACTATGGCTACACCTTC
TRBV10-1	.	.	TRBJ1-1	CASSDEGTEAFF	TGCGCCAGCAGTGATGAGGGAACTGAAGCTTTCTTT
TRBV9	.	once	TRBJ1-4	CASSVALGIGGTNEKLFF	TGTGCCAGCAGCGTAGCCCTAGGCATCGGAGGGACTAATGAAAAACTGTTTTTT
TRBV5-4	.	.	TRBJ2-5	CASSSDPRETQYF	TGTGCCAGCAGCTCTGACCCCAGGGAGACCCAGTACTTC
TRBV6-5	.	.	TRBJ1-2	CASSVSRDYGYTF	TGTGCCAGCAGCGTTAGTCGTGACTATGGCTACACCTTC
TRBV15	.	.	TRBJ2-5	CATSGYRDTQETQYF	TGTGCCACCAGCGGCTACCGGGACACCCAAGAGACCCAGTACTTC
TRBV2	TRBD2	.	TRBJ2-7	CASSERGTYREQYF	TGTGCCAGCAGTGAGCGGGGGACGTATAGGGAGCAGTACTTC